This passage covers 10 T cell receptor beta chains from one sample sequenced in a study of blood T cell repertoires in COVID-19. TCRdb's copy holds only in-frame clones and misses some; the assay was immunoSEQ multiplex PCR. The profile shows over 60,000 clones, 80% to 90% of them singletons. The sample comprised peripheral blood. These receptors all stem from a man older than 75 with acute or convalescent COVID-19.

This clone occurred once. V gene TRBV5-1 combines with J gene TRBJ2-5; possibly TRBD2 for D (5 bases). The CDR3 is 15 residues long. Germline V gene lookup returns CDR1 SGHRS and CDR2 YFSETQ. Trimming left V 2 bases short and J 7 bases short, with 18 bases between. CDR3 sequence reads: CASSLSGVFSGTQYF. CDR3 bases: TGCGCCAGCAGCTTAAGCGGTGTCTTCAGTGGGACCCAGTACTTC. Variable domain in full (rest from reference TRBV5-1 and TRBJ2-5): KAGVTQTPRYLIKTRGQQVTLSCSPISGHRSVSWYQQTPGQGLQFLFEYFSETQRNKGNFPGRFSGRQFSNSRSEMNVSTLELGDSALYLCASSLSGVFSGTQYFGPGTRLLVL.

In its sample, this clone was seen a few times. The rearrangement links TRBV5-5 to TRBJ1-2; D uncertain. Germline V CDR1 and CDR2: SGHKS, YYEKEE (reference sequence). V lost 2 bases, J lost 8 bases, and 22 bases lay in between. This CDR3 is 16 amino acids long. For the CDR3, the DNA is TGTGCCAGCAGCTTCCTTATGTTAGGCCGCGCGGGGGGCTACACCTTC. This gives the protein CASSFLMLGRAGGYTF.

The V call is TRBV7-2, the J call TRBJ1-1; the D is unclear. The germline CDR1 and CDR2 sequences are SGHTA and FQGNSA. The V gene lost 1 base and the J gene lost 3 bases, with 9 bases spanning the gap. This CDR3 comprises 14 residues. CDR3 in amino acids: CASSLDSPYTEAFF. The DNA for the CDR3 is TGTGCCAGCAGCTTAGACAGTCCGTACACTGAAGCTTTCTTT.

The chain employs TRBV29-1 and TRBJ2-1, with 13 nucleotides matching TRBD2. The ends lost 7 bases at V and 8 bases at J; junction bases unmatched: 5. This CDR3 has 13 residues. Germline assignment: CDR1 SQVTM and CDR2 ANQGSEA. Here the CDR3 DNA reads TGCAGCGCCGCAGGACTAGCGGGAGATGAGCAGTTCTTC. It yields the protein CSAAGLAGDEQFF.

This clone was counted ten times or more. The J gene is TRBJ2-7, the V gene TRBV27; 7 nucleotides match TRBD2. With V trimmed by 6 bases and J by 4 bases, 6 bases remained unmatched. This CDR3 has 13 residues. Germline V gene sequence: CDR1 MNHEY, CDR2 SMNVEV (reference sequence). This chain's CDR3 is CASRAGDKYEQYF. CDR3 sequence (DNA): TGTGCCAGCAGGGCGGGAGATAAGTACGAGCAGTACTTC.

The CDR3 sequence is CASSLDRGDGYTF. The CDR3, as DNA: TGTGCCAGCAGCTTGGACAGAGGGGATGGCTACACCTTC. The rearrangement uses TRBV7-8 and TRBJ1-2, with D maybe TRBD1 (6 bases). Germline V lookup: CDR1 SGHVS, CDR2 FQNEAQ. There are 13 residues in the CDR3. Trimming stripped 3 bases from V and 6 bases from J, with 11 bases between.

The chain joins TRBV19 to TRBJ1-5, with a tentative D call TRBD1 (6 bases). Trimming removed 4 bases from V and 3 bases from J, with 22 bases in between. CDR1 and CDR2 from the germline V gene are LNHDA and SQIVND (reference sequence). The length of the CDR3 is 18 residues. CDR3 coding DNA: TGTGCCAGTAGTACGCTCTCCCCCCTGACAGGTCTCAATCAGCCCCAGCATTTT. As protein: CASSTLSPLTGLNQPQHF.

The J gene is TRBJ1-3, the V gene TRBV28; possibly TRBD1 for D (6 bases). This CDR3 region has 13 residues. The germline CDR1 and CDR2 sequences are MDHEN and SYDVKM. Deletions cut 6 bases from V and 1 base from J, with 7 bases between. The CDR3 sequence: CASRDSSGNTIYF. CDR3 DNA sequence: TGTGCCAGCAGGGACAGTTCTGGAAACACCATATATTTT.

The CDR3 sequence is CASSPGTGGPTGEAFF. DNA for the CDR3: TGTGCCAGCAGCCCCGGGACAGGGGGCCCTACTGGCGAAGCTTTCTTT. The chain carries TRBV7-8 and TRBJ1-1; 12 bases are shared with TRBD1. Per germline, CDR1 SGHVS and CDR2 FQNEAQ. Trimming at V came to 5 bases and at J to 8 bases, leaving 12 bases not matched to a gene. The CDR3 sequence is 16 residues long.

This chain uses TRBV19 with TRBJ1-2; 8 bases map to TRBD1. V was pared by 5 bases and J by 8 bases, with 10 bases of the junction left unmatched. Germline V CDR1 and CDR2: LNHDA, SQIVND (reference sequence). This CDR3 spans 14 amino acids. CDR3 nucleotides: TGTGCCAGTAGTCCACAAAGGACAGGGCGCGGCTACACCTTC. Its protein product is CASSPQRTGRGYTF. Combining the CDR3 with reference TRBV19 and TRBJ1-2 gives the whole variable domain DGGITQSPKYLFRKEGQNVTLSCEQNLNHDAMYWYRQDPGQGLRLIYYSQIVNDFQKGDIAEGYSVSREKKESFPLTVTSAQKNPTAFYLCASSPQRTGRGYTFGSGTRLTVV.